The 18 T cell receptor beta chains in this list originate from one sample, sequenced in a study of OX40 agonist ivuxolimab in advanced cancers. Using immunoSEQ multiplex PCR, the repertoire was profiled, and TCRdb retains in-frame clones only, with some absent. The sample includes tens of thousands of clones, around four fifths seen only once; the top ten take 1.2%. The sequenced sample was CD4+ or CD8+ T cells sorted from blood, obtained in a trial of the OX40 agonist ivuxolimab. These receptor sequences come from an adult with an advanced solid tumor such as melanoma, head and neck, liver or kidney cancer.

The chain uses TRBV7-8 and TRBJ2-7; D possibly corresponds to TRBD2 (6 bases). The CDR3 is made up of 17 amino acids. Trimming cost V 0 bases and J 4 bases, with 19 bases left between them. Germline loops: CDR1 SGHVS, CDR2 FQNEAQ. Here the CDR3 DNA reads TGTGCCAGCAGCTTAGCTGGAGGGCAGGCTAGGGGATACGAGCAGTACTTC. Translating gives CASSLAGGQARGYEQYF. Complete variable domain (other parts from reference TRBV7-8 and TRBJ2-7): GAGVSQSPRYKVAKRGQDVALRCDPISGHVSLFWYQQALGQGPEFLTYFQNEAQLDKSGLPSDRFFAERPEGSVSTLKIQRTQQEDSAVYLCASSLAGGQARGYEQYFGPGTRLTVT.

This clone was found once. The V gene is TRBV7-8, the J gene TRBJ2-7; tentative D call: TRBD1 (5 bases). CDR1 and CDR2 from the germline V gene are SGHVS and FQNEAQ. Trimming left V 0 bases short and J 5 bases short, with 11 bases between. The CDR3 is 14 amino acids. CDR3 coding DNA: TGTGCCAGCAGCTTAGCGCAGGGAATTCACGAGCAGTACTTC. Translation gives CASSLAQGIHEQYF.

The rearrangement joins TRBV7-8 to TRBJ2-1; perhaps TRBD1 as D (6 bases). The CDR3 loop spans 15 amino acids. CDR1 SGHVS and CDR2 FQNEAQ come from the germline V gene. Trimming left V 1 base short and J 3 bases short, with 10 bases between. The CDR3 coding sequence is TGTGCCAGCAGCTTAGAAGGGGGAATCTACAATGAGCAGTTCTTC. Translating gives CASSLEGGIYNEQFF.

This clone turned up a few times. V usage is TRBV7-2 and J usage is TRBJ2-3; the match to TRBD2 covers 8 bases. The CDR3 is made up of 14 amino acids. Trimming removed 1 base from V and 7 bases from J; junction bases left unmatched: 4. Germline lookup yields CDR1 SGHTA and CDR2 FQGNSA. The CDR3 is CASSLGTSGYTQYF. The DNA of the CDR3 is TGTGCCAGCAGCTTAGGAACTAGCGGTTATACGCAGTATTTT.

The CDR3, as DNA: TGTGCCAGCAGCTCAATCCGGGACAGGGGTGTCTCAGCTTTCTTT. Translating gives CASSSIRDRGVSAFF. The gene calls are TRBV7-2 and TRBJ1-1, with TRBD1 matching over 10 bases. Trimming cost V 4 bases and J 10 bases; bases outside gene matches: 12. The CDR3 length is 15 residues. Germline lookup yields CDR1 SGHTA and CDR2 FQGNSA.

CDR3 nucleotides: TGTGCCAGCAGCTTACTTCAGGGAGAGGGCGAGCAGTACTTC. Translation: CASSLLQGEGEQYF. J is TRBJ2-5 and V is TRBV7-2, with D perhaps TRBD1 or TRBD2 (5 bases each). Near its end, the DNA agrees better with TRBJ2-7, so the J call may be wrong. CDR1 and CDR2 from the germline V gene are SGHTA and FQGNSA. This CDR3 contains 14 residues.

CDR3 in amino acids: CATQRDRDYGYTF. The DNA for the CDR3 is TGTGCCACCCAGAGGGACAGGGACTATGGCTACACCTTC. This chain links TRBV5-5 with TRBJ1-2; 9 bases are shared with TRBD1. This CDR3 spans 13 amino acids. From germline, CDR1 is SGHKS and CDR2 YYEKEE (reference sequence). With 9 bases clipped from V and 3 bases from J, the junction kept 6 bases outside the gene matches.

The rearrangement uses TRBV18 and TRBJ2-7; 9 nucleotides line up with TRBD1. Trimming cost V 4 bases and J 1 base; bases outside gene matches: 2. This CDR3 has 14 residues. Germline CDR1 is KGHSH and CDR2 is LQKENI. The CDR3 here is CASSRQGESYEQYF. In DNA form, the CDR3 reads TGTGCCAGCTCACGACAGGGGGAATCCTACGAGCAGTACTTC. Complete variable domain (other parts from reference TRBV18 and TRBJ2-7): NAGVMQNPRHLVRRRGQEARLRCSPMKGHSHVYWYRQLPEEGLKFMVYLQKENIIDESGMPKERFSAEFPKEGPSILRIQQVVRGDSAAYFCASSRQGESYEQYFGPGTRLTVT.

This clone was found a few times. The gene calls are TRBV9 and TRBJ1-3; no reliable D call. CDR3 length: 15 amino acids. From germline, CDR1 is SGDLS and CDR2 YYNGEE. V was clipped by 3 bases and J by 4 bases, with 14 bases between them. The CDR3 sequence is CASSANPSWGNTIYF. CDR3 coding DNA: TGTGCCAGCAGCGCGAACCCCAGTTGGGGAAACACCATATATTTT.

V gene TRBV4-3 combines with J gene TRBJ2-1; D not certain. The germline V gene encodes CDR1 LGHNA and CDR2 YSLEER. V dropped 0 bases and J dropped 3 bases, with 12 bases sitting between them. The CDR3 has 16 residues. The CDR3 region is CASSQDIGKIYNEQFF. The CDR3 bases are TGCGCCAGCAGCCAAGATATAGGGAAGATCTACAATGAGCAGTTCTTC.

The chain links TRBV7-2 to TRBJ2-7, with 9 bases identical to TRBD2. Looked up from germline, CDR1 is SGHTA and CDR2 is FQGNSA. This CDR3 is built from 14 residues. V was pared by 5 bases and J by 2 bases, with 4 bases of the junction left unmatched. The CDR3 nucleotides are TGTGCCAGCAGCAATAGCGGGAGAACCTACGAGCAGTACTTC. Its protein is CASSNSGRTYEQYF.

This clone was seen only a few times. V is TRBV2 and J is TRBJ1-5; D gene unclear. The CDR3 has 15 residues. V was trimmed by 3 bases and J by 2 bases, leaving 11 bases between them. Germline V lookup: CDR1 SNHLY, CDR2 FYNNEI. For the CDR3, the DNA is TGTGCCAGCAGTGACTCGATCCGTGGCAATCAGCCCCAGCATTTT. Amino acids: CASSDSIRGNQPQHF.

Notes on this clone: At one boundary the junction diverges from the germline segment, which might be a read error. This sequence joins TRBV14 and TRBJ2-3; D may be TRBD2 (5 bases). Germline CDR1 SGHDN, CDR2 FVKESK. This CDR3 comprises 14 residues. The CDR3 reads CASSPTNELDAQYF. CDR3 sequence (DNA): TGTGCCAGCAGCCCGACTAATGAATTAGATGCGCAGTATTTT.

V and J are TRBV5-4 and TRBJ2-2; D is unclear. The CDR3 length is 15 residues. Germline CDR1 reads SGHNT; CDR2 reads YYREEE (reference sequence). V was clipped by 0 bases and J by 5 bases, with 11 bases between them. The chain's CDR3 is CASSLVYGLTGELFF. CDR3 in DNA: TGTGCCAGCAGCTTGGTCTACGGATTGACCGGGGAGCTGTTTTTT.

CDR3 loop: CASSVEETQYF. The CDR3 region has the DNA TGTGCCAGCAGCGTAGAAGAGACCCAGTACTTC. V and J are TRBV9 and TRBJ2-5; D remains ambiguous. V lost 0 bases and J 3 bases, leaving 0 bases between the germline ends. The CDR3 is made up of 11 amino acids. CDR1 SGDLS and CDR2 YYNGEE come from the germline V gene.

This chain connects TRBV7-7 to TRBJ2-5; D is undetermined. This CDR3 has 14 residues. Germline CDR1 SSHAT, CDR2 FNYEAQ (reference sequence). V lost 1 base to trimming and J lost 1 base, with 7 bases between them. The CDR3 protein is CASSLGQSQETQYF. The CDR3 region has the DNA TGTGCCAGCAGCTTAGGACAATCCCAAGAGACCCAGTACTTC.

J is TRBJ2-5 and V is TRBV7-8, with D perhaps matching TRBD2 (5 bases). CDR3 length equals 16 residues. In germline, CDR1 is SGHVS, CDR2 FQNEAQ. V lost 2 bases, J lost 1 base, and 14 bases lay in between. CDR3 region: CASSLTALAAQETQYF. CDR3 DNA: TGTGCCAGCAGCTTAACTGCTCTAGCCGCCCAAGAGACCCAGTACTTC.

This rearrangement joins TRBV28 to TRBJ1-1, with 9 nucleotides matching TRBD1. With 3 bases clipped from V and 5 bases from J, the junction kept 4 bases outside the gene matches. The germline gives CDR1 MDHEN, CDR2 SYDVKM. The CDR3 totals 14 residues. CDR3 region: CASSFTGGRTEAFF. In DNA form, the CDR3 reads TGTGCCAGCAGTTTCACAGGGGGCAGGACTGAAGCTTTCTTT.